These T cell receptor beta chains were read from a single sample in a study of spatial heterogeneity in lung cancer. TCRdb recomputed calls from the 5' RACE reads with MiXCR, one row per CDR3 protein. Here the sample spans about 48,000 distinct CDR3 sequences, over 4.5% being singletons. Source: PBMCs, taken at surgery. These receptors came from a male donor with early-stage non-small cell lung cancer. CDR3s include the opening cysteine and the closing phenylalanine or tryptophan.

>TRBV6-2/TRBV6-3|TRBJ2-7
CASEGGVVQYF
>TRBV6-6|TRBJ2-1
CASRGIYNEQFF
>TRBV27|TRBJ1-2
CASWTGSNYGYTF
>TRBV10-3|TRBJ2-7
CAISDRQGGLYEQYF
>TRBV29-1|TRBJ2-7
CSFSSSGPYEQYF
>TRBV7-6|TRBJ2-1
CASSLSPGHNEQFF
>TRBV30|TRBJ2-7
CAWSKDRLGNEQYF
>TRBV5-6|TRBJ2-5
CASSRLGQGTRETQYF
>TRBV7-9|TRBJ1-1
CASSLTGRGAFF
>TRBV6-2/TRBV6-3|TRBJ2-1
CASTGSSYNEQFF
>TRBV28|TRBJ1-5
CASSLRYSNQPQHF
>TRBV29-1|TRBJ2-1
CSAPLAGGGYNEQFF
>TRBV12-3/TRBV12-4|TRBJ2-6
CASSLKGRTLSF
>TRBV7-8|TRBJ1-1
CASSPRRQATMNTEAFF
>TRBV7-2|TRBJ2-3
CASSLAASGASTDTQYF
>TRBV5-1|TRBJ2-7
CASSATGGREQYF
>TRBV19|TRBJ2-1
CASSPYRDSINEQFF
>TRBV6-1|TRBJ2-7
CASGVARPYEQYF
>TRBV19|TRBJ1-5
CASAPTGGGNQPQHF
>TRBV11-2|TRBJ2-3
CASSPRSWDTQYF
>TRBV5-1|TRBJ2-2
CASSAESNTGELFF
>TRBV18|TRBJ2-7
CASSPSGRTSYEQYF
>TRBV20-1|TRBJ2-3
CSAQALAGEATDTQYF
>TRBV6-5|TRBJ1-1
CASSYSSGLEAFF
>TRBV7-9|TRBJ1-5
CASSLYLGTGDRNQPQHF
>TRBV27|TRBJ2-7
CASSRLGQASYAEQYF
>TRBV4-2|TRBJ2-7
CASSHVTGTGGTYEQYF
>TRBV4-1|TRBJ2-1
CASQSLGLAGSSSYNEQFF
>TRBV15|TRBJ2-1
CATSFDRGYNEQFF
>TRBV20-1|TRBJ1-6
CSASGQDNSPLHF
>TRBV5-1|TRBJ1-5
CASSFDGSNQPQHF
>TRBV5-4|TRBJ2-7
CVSSKGQVHYEQYF
>TRBV4-3|TRBJ1-4
CASSSDRGDEKLFF
>TRBV6-5|TRBJ2-7
CASCYSPQGGYEQYF
>TRBV28|TRBJ2-1
CASSSHASGNYNEQFF
>TRBV7-2|TRBJ1-2
CASSLPQTYGYTF
>TRBV27|TRBJ2-5
CASSSPSGGQETQYF
>TRBV7-2|TRBJ2-7
CASSPSVAASYEQYF
>TRBV6-5|TRBJ2-2
CASITRTNTGELFF
>TRBV19|TRBJ2-1
CASSAGLVNNEQFF
>TRBV12-5|TRBJ2-1
CASGSLVEQFF
>TRBV7-2|TRBJ1-2
CASSLGTDSYGYTF
>TRBV20-1|TRBJ2-7
CSAPAAAGADEQYF